Detailed here is one T cell receptor beta chain. The antigen is not known. The source of the sample is a study of metastatic and nonmetastatic thyroid tumors. Study summary: Across peripheral blood and tumor or nodule tissue samples taken from malignant and benign thyroid patients, the repertoires were compared with one another.

Trimming shortened V by 4 bases and J by 6 bases, and 14 bases separated the two germline ends. The germline gives CDR1 KGHDR, CDR2 SFDVKD. This CDR3 spans 14 amino acids. As originally analysed: The authors used CDR3 differences across clinicopathological groups to build a distant-metastasis classifier for papillary thyroid cancer. TCRdb re-clonotyped the PCR reads through MiXCR. These V and J calls derive from TCRdb rather than the authors' analysis. The sample lists thousands of clones, about 45% occurring once. General study points: In both blood and tumor samples, TCR beta diversity was reported significantly higher for malignant than benign nodules.

Treatment of any kind had been given to no patient before thyroid surgery. This chain joins TRBV24-1 and TRBJ1-2; TRBD1 might be the D (5 bases). The sequenced sample consisted of tumor tissue. The sequence was obtained from a male donor with papillary thyroid cancer or a benign thyroid nodule (not recorded which). Some clones in this sample may be carry-over from other donors' samples. CDR3 sequence: CATSDRDVEHGYTF. CDR3 coding DNA: TGTGCCACCAGTGACCGGGACGTCGAACATGGCTACACCTTC.